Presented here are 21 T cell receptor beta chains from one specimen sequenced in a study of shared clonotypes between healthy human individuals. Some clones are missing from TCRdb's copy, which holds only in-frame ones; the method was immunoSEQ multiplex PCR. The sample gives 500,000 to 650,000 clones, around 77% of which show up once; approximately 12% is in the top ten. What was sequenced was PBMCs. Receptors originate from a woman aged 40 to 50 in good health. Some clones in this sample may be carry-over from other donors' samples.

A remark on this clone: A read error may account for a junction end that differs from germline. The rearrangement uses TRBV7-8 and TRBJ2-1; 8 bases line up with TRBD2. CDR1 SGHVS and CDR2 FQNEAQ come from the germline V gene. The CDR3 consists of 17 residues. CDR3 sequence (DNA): TGTGCCAGCAGCTTAGCAGGGGTACTAGCGGACTACGATGAGCAGTTCTTC. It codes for CASSLAGVLADYDEQFF.

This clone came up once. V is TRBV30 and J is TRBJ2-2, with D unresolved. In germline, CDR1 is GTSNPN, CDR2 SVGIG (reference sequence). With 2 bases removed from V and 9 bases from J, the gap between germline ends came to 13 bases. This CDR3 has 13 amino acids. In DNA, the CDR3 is TGTGCCTGGAGTTTAGGGCCGTCCCGGGAGCTGTTTTTT. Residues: CAWSLGPSRELFF.

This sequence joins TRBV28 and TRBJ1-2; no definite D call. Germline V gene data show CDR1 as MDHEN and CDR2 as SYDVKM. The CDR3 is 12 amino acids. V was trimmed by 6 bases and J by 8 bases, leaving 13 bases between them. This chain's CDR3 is CASREGLRGYTF. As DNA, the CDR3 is TGTGCCAGCAGAGAAGGGTTGAGGGGCTACACCTTC.

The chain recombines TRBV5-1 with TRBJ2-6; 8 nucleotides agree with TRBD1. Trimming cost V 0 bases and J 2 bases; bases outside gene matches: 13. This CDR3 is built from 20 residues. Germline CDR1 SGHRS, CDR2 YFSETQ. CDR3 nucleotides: TGCGCCAGCAGCTTGGTCACAGGGGGATTCTCTCAGACTGGGGCCAACGTCCTGACTTTC. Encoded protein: CASSLVTGGFSQTGANVLTF.

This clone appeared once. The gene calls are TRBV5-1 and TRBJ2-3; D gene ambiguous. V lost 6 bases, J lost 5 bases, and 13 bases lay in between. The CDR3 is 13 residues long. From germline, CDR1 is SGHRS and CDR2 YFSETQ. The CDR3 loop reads CASTPQPGDTQYF. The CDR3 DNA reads TGCGCCAGCACCCCCCAGCCCGGAGATACGCAGTATTTT.

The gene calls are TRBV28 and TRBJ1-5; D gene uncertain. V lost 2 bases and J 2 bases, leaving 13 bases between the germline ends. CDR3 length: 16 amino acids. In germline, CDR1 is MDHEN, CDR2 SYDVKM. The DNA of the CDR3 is TGTGCCAGCAGTTTACCGGACGGGCTAGGCAATCAGCCCCAGCATTTT. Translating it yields CASSLPDGLGNQPQHF.

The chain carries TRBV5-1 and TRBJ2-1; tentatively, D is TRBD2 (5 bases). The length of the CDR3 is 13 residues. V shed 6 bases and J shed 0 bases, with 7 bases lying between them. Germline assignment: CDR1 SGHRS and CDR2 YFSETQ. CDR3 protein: CASKEASYNEQFF. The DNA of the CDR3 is TGCGCCAGCAAGGAGGCCTCCTACAATGAGCAGTTCTTC.

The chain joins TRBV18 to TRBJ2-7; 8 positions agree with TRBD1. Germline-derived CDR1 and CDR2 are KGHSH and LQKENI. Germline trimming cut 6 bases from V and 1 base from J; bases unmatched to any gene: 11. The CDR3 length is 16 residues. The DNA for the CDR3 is TGTGCCAGCTCCCACCGGGGGACAGGCAATTCCTACGAGCAGTACTTC. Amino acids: CASSHRGTGNSYEQYF.

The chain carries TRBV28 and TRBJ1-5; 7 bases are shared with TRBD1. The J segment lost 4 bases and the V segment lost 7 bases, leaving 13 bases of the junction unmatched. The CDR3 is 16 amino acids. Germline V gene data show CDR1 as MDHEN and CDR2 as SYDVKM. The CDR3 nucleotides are TGTGCCAGCAAAGACCTTGGGGGACAGATTAATCAGCCCCAGCATTTT. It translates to CASKDLGGQINQPQHF.

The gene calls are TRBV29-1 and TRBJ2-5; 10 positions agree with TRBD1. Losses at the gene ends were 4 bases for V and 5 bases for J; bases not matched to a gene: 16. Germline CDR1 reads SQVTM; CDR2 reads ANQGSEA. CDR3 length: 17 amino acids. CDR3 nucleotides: TGCAGCGTTGGTGGCAGGCTCGGGACAGGGGTTGTGGAGACCCAGTACTTC. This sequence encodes CSVGGRLGTGVVETQYF.

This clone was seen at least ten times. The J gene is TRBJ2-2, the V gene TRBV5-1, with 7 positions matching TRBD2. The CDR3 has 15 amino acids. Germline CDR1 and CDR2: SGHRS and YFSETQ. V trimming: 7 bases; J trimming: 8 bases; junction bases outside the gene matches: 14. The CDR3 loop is CASAEVAGVEGELFF. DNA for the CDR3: TGCGCCAGCGCGGAGGTGGCGGGAGTAGAGGGGGAGCTGTTTTTT. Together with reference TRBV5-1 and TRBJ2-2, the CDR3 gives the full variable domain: KAGVTQTPRYLIKTRGQQVTLSCSPISGHRSVSWYQQTPGQGLQFLFEYFSETQRNKGNFPGRFSGRQFSNSRSEMNVSTLELGDSALYLCASAEVAGVEGELFFGEGSRLTVL.

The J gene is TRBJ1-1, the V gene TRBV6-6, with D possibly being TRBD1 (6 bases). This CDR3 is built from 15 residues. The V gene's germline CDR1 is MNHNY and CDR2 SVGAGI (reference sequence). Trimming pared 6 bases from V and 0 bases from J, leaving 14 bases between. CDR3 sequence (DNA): TGTGCCAGCAGCCAGAGGGGGACCTTGAACACTGAAGCTTTCTTT. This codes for CASSQRGTLNTEAFF.

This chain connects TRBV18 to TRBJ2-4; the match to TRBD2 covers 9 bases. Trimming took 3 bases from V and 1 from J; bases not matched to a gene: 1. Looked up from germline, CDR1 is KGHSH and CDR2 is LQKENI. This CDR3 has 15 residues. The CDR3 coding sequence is TGTGCCAGCTCACCCGCGGGGGGGGCCAAAAACATTCAGTACTTC. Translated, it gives CASSPAGGAKNIQYF.

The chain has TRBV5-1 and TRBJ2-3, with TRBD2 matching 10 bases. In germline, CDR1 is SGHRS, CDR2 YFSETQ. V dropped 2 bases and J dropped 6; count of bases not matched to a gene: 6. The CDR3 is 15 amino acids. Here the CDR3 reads CASSFLAGVLDTQYF. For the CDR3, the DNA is TGCGCCAGCAGCTTCCTAGCGGGAGTGTTGGATACGCAGTATTTT.

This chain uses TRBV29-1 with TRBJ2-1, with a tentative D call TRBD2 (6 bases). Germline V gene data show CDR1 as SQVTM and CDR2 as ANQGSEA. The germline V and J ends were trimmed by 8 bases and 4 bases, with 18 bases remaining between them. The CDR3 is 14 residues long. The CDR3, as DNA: TGCAGCACCTCGGGAGACGGGTTTTACAATGAGCAGTTCTTC. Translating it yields CSTSGDGFYNEQFF.

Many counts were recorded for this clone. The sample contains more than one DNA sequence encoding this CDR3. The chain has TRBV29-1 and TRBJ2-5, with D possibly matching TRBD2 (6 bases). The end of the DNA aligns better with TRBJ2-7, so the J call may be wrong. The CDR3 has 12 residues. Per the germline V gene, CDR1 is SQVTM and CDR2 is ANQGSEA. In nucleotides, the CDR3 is TGCAGCGCGCGGGACGGAACCTACGAGCAGTACTTC. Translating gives CSARDGTYEQYF.

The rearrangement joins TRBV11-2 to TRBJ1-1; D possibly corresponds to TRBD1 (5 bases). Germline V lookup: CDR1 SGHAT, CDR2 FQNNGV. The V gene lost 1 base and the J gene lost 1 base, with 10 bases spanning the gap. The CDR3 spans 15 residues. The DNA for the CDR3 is TGTGCCAGCAGCTTAGGGGACTCTCGGAACACTGAAGCTTTCTTT. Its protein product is CASSLGDSRNTEAFF.

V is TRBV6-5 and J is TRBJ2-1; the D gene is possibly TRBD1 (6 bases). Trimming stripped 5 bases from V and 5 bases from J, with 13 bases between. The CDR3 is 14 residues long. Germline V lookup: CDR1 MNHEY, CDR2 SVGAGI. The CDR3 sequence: CASSERDNDNEQFF. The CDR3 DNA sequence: TGTGCCAGCAGTGAAAGGGACAATGACAATGAGCAGTTCTTC.

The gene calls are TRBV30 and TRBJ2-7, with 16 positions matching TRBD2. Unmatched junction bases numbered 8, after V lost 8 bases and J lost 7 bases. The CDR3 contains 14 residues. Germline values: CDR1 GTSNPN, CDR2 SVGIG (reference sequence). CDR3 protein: CATTGTSGRDEQYF. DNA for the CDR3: TGTGCCACAACCGGGACTAGCGGGAGGGATGAGCAGTACTTC.

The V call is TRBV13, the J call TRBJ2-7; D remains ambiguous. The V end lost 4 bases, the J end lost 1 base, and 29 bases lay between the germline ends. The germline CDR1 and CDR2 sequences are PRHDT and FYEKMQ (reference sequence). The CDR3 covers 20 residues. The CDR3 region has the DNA TGTGCCAGCAGCTCCCCCGTTGGGAATCAAGGGAACCCGTCTTCCTACGAGCAGTACTTC. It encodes CASSSPVGNQGNPSSYEQYF.

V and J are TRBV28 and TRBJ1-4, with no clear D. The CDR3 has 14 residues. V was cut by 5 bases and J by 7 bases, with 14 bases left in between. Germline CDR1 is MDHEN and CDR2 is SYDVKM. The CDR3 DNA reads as TGTGCCAGCAGTCCCCTTCGGACGAGTGAAAAACTGTTTTTT. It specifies CASSPLRTSEKLFF.